This T cell receptor beta chain was recovered during a study of cytomegalovirus exposure and HLA in healthy donors. Study-level information: Clustering assigned 81% of the roughly 370 genotyped donors to the Caucasian-associated ancestry cluster. Findings and limits, study-wide: By HLA locus, TCR association rates varied in a later analysis, with DRB1 showing the most and HLA-C the fewest. It emerged from a later analysis that several of the most significant clusters appeared to be linked to common viral pathogens.

The PCR had 60 Vbeta and 13 Jbeta primers. As processed by the authors: It was a later analysis that counted around 85 million unique TCR beta chains, of which about 10 million were shared. Sequencing was performed with immunoSEQ multiplex PCR; in TCRdb, only in-frame clones are kept and a portion is missing. V, J and clone size derive from that table, while D and trimming were established from the DNA sequence. The sample records fewer than 90,000 clones, roughly 79% being singletons. Germline lookup yields CDR1 SGDLS and CDR2 YYNGEE. This CDR3 is 19 amino acids long. The V and J ends lost 0 bases and 10 bases, in that order; junction bases with no gene match: 17. As regards this clone: Its antigen is unknown.

The rearrangement uses TRBV9 and TRBJ2-1, with 12 bases identical to TRBD2. The sequence was collected from a female donor in good health and CMV-seronegative. The sequenced material came from PBMCs. The CDR3 DNA reads as TGTGCCAGCAGCGTAGCTACGGCGACTAGCGGGGGCATCTTGCAGGAGCAGTTCTTC. Translation gives CASSVATATSGGILQEQFF. Filled out from reference TRBV9 and TRBJ2-1, the complete variable domain reads DSGVTQTPKHLITATGQRVTLRCSPRSGDLSVYWYQQSLDQGLQFLIQYYNGEERAKGNILERFSAQQFPDLHSELNLSSLELGDSALYFCASSVATATSGGILQEQFFGPGTRLTVL.